The 3 T cell receptor beta chains in this list originate from one sample, sequenced in a study of shared clonotypes between healthy human individuals. This table comes from immunoSEQ multiplex PCR, and its TCRdb copy is limited to in-frame clones, with some not included. The sample has roughly 1,000,000 clones, about four fifths seen once. The sequencing sample was made of memory CD4+ T cells from PBMCs. Subset specified: CD45RA-negative fraction. All receptors come from a man aged 18 to 29 in good health. Some clones in this sample may be carry-over from other donors' samples.

The chain carries TRBV7-8 and TRBJ1-5; the D is unclear. With 1 base removed from V and 11 bases from J, the gap between germline ends came to 15 bases. The CDR3 runs to 14 residues. Germline CDR1 and CDR2: SGHVS and FQNEAQ. This chain's CDR3 is CASSLGGSFVAQHF. The CDR3 nucleotides are TGTGCCAGCAGCTTAGGCGGGTCCTTTGTAGCCCAGCATTTT. The whole variable domain, filled in from reference TRBV7-8 and TRBJ1-5, reads GAGVSQSPRYKVAKRGQDVALRCDPISGHVSLFWYQQALGQGPEFLTYFQNEAQLDKSGLPSDRFFAERPEGSVSTLKIQRTQQEDSAVYLCASSLGGSFVAQHFGDGTRLSIL.

The CDR3 region has the DNA TGTGCCAGCAGCTTACGACCTGGCAATGAGCAGTTCTTC. Amino acid sequence: CASSLRPGNEQFF. This sequence joins TRBV5-6 and TRBJ2-1; the D is unclear. Germline CDR1 reads SGHDT; CDR2 reads YYEEEE. The CDR3 runs to 13 residues. The germline V and J ends were trimmed by 2 bases and 6 bases, with 9 bases remaining between them.

The V gene is TRBV29-1, the J gene TRBJ1-2, with 7 bases aligning to TRBD1. V shed 5 bases and J 12 bases; nucleotides not matched to a gene: 12. Germline assignment: CDR1 SQVTM and CDR2 ANQGSEA. The CDR3 extends over 12 amino acids. The CDR3: CSVIRGGDGDTF. The CDR3 region has the DNA TGCAGCGTTATAAGAGGGGGCGACGGTGACACCTTC.